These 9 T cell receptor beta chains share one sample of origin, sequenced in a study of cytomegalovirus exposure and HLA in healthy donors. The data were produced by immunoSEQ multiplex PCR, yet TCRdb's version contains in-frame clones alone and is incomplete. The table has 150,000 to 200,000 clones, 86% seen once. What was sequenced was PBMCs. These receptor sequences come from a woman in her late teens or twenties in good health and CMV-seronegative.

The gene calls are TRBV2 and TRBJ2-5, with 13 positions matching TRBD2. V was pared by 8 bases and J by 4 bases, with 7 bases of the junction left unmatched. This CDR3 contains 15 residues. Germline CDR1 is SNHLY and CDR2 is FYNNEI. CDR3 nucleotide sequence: TGTGCCAGCTTACTAGCGGGGGGGCCCTCAGAGACCCAGTACTTC. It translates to CASLLAGGPSETQYF.

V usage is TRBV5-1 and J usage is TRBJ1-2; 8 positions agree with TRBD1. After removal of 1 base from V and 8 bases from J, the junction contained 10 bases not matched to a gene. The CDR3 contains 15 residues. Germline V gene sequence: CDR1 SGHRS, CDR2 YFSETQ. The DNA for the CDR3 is TGCGCCAGCAGCTTGTTAGGAGCAGGGGGCGCCGGCTACACCTTC. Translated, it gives CASSLLGAGGAGYTF.

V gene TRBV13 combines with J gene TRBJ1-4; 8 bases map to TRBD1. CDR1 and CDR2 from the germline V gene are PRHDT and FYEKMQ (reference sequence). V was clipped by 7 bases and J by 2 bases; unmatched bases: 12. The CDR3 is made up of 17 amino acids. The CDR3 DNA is TGTGCCAGCACCGTACAGGGGGGAAAAAGGACTAATGAAAAACTGTTTTTT. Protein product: CASTVQGGKRTNEKLFF. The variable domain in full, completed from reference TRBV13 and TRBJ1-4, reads AAGVIQSPRHLIKEKRETATLKCYPIPRHDTVYWYQQGPGQDPQFLISFYEKMQSDKGSIPDRFSAQQFSDYHSELNMSSLELGDSALYFCASTVQGGKRTNEKLFFGSGTQLSVL.

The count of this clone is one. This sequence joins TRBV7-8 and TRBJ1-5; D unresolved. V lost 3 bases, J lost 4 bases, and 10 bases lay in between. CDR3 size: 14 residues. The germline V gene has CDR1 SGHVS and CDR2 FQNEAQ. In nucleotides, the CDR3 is TGTGCCAGCAGCTTGGAGGGAGGGAATCAGCCCCAGCATTTT. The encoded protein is CASSLEGGNQPQHF.

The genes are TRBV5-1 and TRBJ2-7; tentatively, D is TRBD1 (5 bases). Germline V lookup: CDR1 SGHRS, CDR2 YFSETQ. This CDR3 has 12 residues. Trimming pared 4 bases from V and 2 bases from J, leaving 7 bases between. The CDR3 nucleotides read TGCGCCAGCAGCCAGGACACCTACGAGCAGTACTTC. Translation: CASSQDTYEQYF.

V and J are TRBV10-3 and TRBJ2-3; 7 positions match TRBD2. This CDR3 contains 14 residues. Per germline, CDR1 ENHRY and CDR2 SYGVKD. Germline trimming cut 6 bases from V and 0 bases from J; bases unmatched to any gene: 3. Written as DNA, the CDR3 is TGTGCCATCAGCCTAGCGGTTAGCACAGATACGCAGTATTTT. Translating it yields CAISLAVSTDTQYF.

The CDR3 nucleotides are TGTGCCAGCAGCTCGGAGTACCGGGAAGACCACACAGATACGCAGTATTTT. Encoded protein: CASSSEYREDHTDTQYF. The chain combines TRBV7-3 with TRBJ2-3; D might be TRBD2 (5 bases). In germline, CDR1 is SGHTA, CDR2 FQGTGA. The CDR3 totals 17 residues. Trimming took 4 bases from V and 2 from J, leaving 19 bases between them.

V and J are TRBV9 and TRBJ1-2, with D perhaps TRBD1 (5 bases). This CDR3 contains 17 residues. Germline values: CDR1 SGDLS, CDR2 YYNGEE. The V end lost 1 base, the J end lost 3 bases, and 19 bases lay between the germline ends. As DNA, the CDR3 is TGTGCCAGCAGCGTATGGACGGGGGACCCAAGTGACTATGGCTACACCTTC. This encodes CASSVWTGDPSDYGYTF.

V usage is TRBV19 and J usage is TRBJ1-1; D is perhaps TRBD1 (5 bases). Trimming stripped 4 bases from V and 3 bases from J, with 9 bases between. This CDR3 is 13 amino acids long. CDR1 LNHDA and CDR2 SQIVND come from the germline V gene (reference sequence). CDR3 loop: CASSRGEDTEAFF. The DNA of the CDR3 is TGTGCCAGTAGTAGAGGGGAGGACACTGAAGCTTTCTTT.